This TCR beta chain was profiled in a study of blood T cells in healthy people across ages. V shed 5 bases and J shed 7 bases, with 12 bases lying between them. This CDR3 has 13 residues. Germline lookup yields CDR1 MNHEY and CDR2 SVGEGT. With a J-beta primer mix and a sample-barcoded 5' primer, a second PCR ran about 7 to 11 cycles. Each CDR3 protein gets one entry after TCRdb re-called the 5' RACE reads with MiXCR. The data contain approximately 2,000,000 distinct CDR3 sequences, about two fifths of them singletons. Material for sequencing was blood. This sequence originates from a human donor in good health. The chain joins TRBV6-2 or TRBV6-3 to TRBJ2-1; maybe TRBD2 (6 bases). The CDR3: CASSPWTTNEQFF. The CDR3 nucleotides are TGTGCCAGCAGTCCCTGGACTACAAATGAGCAGTTCTTC.